This is a list of T cell receptor beta chains from one sample in a study of tumor-infiltrating lymphocytes in primary liver carcinoma. From the multiplex PCR reads, TCRdb called clonotypes with MiXCR, one entry per CDR3 protein. The sample records more than 45,000 distinct CDR3 sequences, 70% to 80% being singletons. The sequencing input was liver tumor tissue from sampling region 3. Receptor source: a man aged 40-49 years with primary liver carcinoma and hepatitis B virus infection. Both conserved end residues are part of each CDR3. D genes are given only for firm matches. The size of a clone is reported for some rows only, either as once, few or many, or as a class for expanded clones.

clone_size	v_call	d_call	j_call	cdr3_aa	cdr3_nt
NA	TRBV11-2	NA	TRBJ2-1	CASNLDIGLTMGEQSF	TGTGCCAGCAACTTGGATATCGGACTAACCATGGGTGAGCAGTCCTTC
few	TRBV2	TRBD1	TRBJ2-5	CASSGRGQSQETQYF	TGTGCCAGCAGTGGAAGGGGACAGTCACAAGAGACCCAGTACTTC
NA	TRBV4-2	TRBD2	TRBJ2-7	CATSVLAGVYKSYEQYF	TGTGCCACTAGTGTACTAGCGGGAGTTTATAAATCCTACGAGCAGTACTTC
NA	TRBV6-5	NA	TRBJ1-1	CASNSPARERTETFF	TGTGCCAGCAATTCTCCGGCAAGGGAAAGGACTGAAACTTTCTTT
NA	TRBV11-2	NA	TRBJ1-1	CASNTAGFVTEAFF	TGTGCCAGCAACACAGCAGGTTTCGTAACTGAAGCTTTCTTT
NA	TRBV10-3	NA	TRBJ2-1	CAISESEGLRDNERFF	TGTGCCATCAGTGAGTCGGAAGGGCTTAGGGACAATGAGCGATTCTTC
NA	TRBV7-9	NA	TRBJ2-1	CASTPGPYNDQFF	TGTGCCAGCACCCCCGGGCCCTATAATGATCAGTTCTTC
NA	TRBV6-5	NA	TRBJ1-2	CVSSYSDSNHGYTF	TGTGTCAGCAGTTACTCGGACAGTAACCATGGCTACACCTTC
NA	TRBV6-6	TRBD1	TRBJ1-5	CASSHSPGQGDQPQHF	TGTGCCAGCAGTCACTCTCCGGGGCAGGGGGATCAGCCCCAGCATTTT
NA	TRBV12-3/TRBV12-4	NA	TRBJ2-5	CASSHTTKETQYF	TGTGCCAGCAGCCATACTACAAAAGAGACCCAGTATTTC
NA	TRBV4-1	NA	TRBJ2-4	CASSQDSGRSSLAKNIQYF	TGCGCCAGCAGCCAAGATTCGGGGCGGAGTAGCCTTGCCAAAAACATTCAGTACTTC
NA	TRBV11-2	NA	TRBJ2-4	CVSSRNVRDAGNIQYF	TGTGTCAGCAGTCGGAATGTAAGGGACGCGGGAAACATTCAGTACTTC
NA	TRBV28	NA	TRBJ2-7	CASSLTGLSYEQYF	TGTGCCAGCAGCCTGACAGGTTTGTCTTACGAGCAGTACTTC
NA	TRBV7-2	TRBD2	TRBJ2-7	CASRRERYNFYVQYF	TGTGCCAGCAGGCGGGAGCGGTACAACTTCTACGTGCAGTACTTC
NA	TRBV12-3/TRBV12-4	NA	TRBJ2-2	CANSLYPGSNTRELFF	TGTGCCAACAGTTTATACCCGGGGTCCAACACCAGGGAGCTGTTTTTT
NA	TRBV6-1	TRBD1	TRBJ1-1	CTSSAGQGGDAEAFF	TGTACCAGCAGTGCCGGACAGGGAGGGGACGCTGAAGCTTTCTTT
NA	TRBV6-5	NA	TRBJ2-5	CASSYSGQRVRETQYF	TGTGCCAGCAGTTACTCGGGTCAAAGGGTCCGAGAGACTCAGTACTTC
NA	TRBV4-2	TRBD2	TRBJ2-5	CASSSWGLAGLQETQYF	TGTGCCAGCAGCTCATGGGGGCTAGCGGGCCTCCAAGAGACACAGTACTTC
NA	TRBV6-5	NA	TRBJ2-1	CTSSSGGPYNEQFF	TGTACCAGCAGTTCCGGGGGGCCCTACAATGAGCAGTTCTTT
NA	TRBV6-5	NA	TRBJ2-3	CASMKPYTHYF	TGTGCCAGCATGAAGCCATATACGCACTATTTT
NA	TRBV6-2/TRBV6-3	NA	TRBJ1-2	CASSCSVRVGYTF	TGTGCCAGCAGTTGCTCTGTGCGGGTAGGCTACACCTTC
large	TRBV11-2	NA	TRBJ1-1	CASSTAGSVTEAFF	TGTGCCAGCAGCACAGCCGGTTCCGTAACTGAAGCTTTCTTT
NA	TRBV11-3	NA	TRBJ2-1	CASSMSGLGPNEQFF	TGTGCCAGCAGCATGTCTGGTCTAGGGCCCAATGAGCAGTTCTTC
NA	TRBV11-2	NA	TRBJ2-7	CACSQHSGRGYEQYF	TGTGCCTGCAGCCAACATTCGGGAAGGGGCTACGAGCAGTATTTC
NA	TRBV28	NA	TRBJ1-5	CACRLTDDSNQPQHF	TGTGCCTGCAGGCTGACAGATGACAGTAATCAGCCCCAGCATTTT
few	TRBV29-1	NA	TRBJ2-5	CSGGGRETQYF	TGCAGCGGTGGTGGGAGAGAGACCCAGTACTTC
many	TRBV30	TRBD1	TRBJ1-1	CAWWTGGVTEAFF	TGTGCCTGGTGGACAGGGGGAGTCACTGAAGCTTTCTTT
many	TRBV12-3/TRBV12-4	TRBD1	TRBJ2-7	CASSRQGYEQYF	TGTGCCAGCAGCCGACAGGGTTACGAGCAGTACTTC
medium-sized	TRBV6-1	NA	TRBJ1-5	CASSETTPDSNQPQHF	TGTGCCAGCAGTGAAACTACACCCGATAGCAATCAGCCCCAGCATTTT
NA	TRBV4-1	TRBD1	TRBJ2-2	CANSRDRVFTWELFF	TGCGCCAACAGTCGGGACAGGGTTTTCACCTGGGAGCTGTTTTTC
NA	TRBV11-2	TRBD2	TRBJ2-2	CASRLLKGGPGTGELFF	TGTGCCAGCCGCTTGCTAAAGGGAGGGCCTGGCACCGGGGAGCTGTTTTTT
medium-sized	TRBV29-1	NA	TRBJ2-1	CSARGGTYNEQFF	TGCAGCGCCCGTGGCGGTACCTACAATGAGCAGTTCTTC
NA	TRBV5-1	NA	TRBJ2-7	CANSPGQPSSYEQYF	TGCGCCAACAGCCCCGGACAGCCGAGCTCCTACGAACAGTACTTC
NA	TRBV11-2	NA	TRBJ2-5	CASRSRDSALQEIQYF	TGTGCAAGCAGATCCCGGGACTCGGCCCTCCAAGAGATCCAGTACTTC
few	TRBV11-2	NA	TRBJ2-2	CVNSLLEGAGELFF	TGTGTCAACAGCTTATTAGAGGGAGCCGGGGAGCTGTTTTTT
NA	TRBV6-1	NA	TRBJ1-3	CDSNQRRTDTGNTIYF	TGTGACAGCAACCAAAGAAGGACAGACACTGGGAACACCATATATTTT
NA	TRBV11-2	NA	TRBJ2-7	CASRLEYSSSCEQYF	TGTGCCAGCAGGTTAGAGTACTCCAGCTCCTGCGAACAGTACTTC
NA	TRBV2	TRBD2	TRBJ2-4	CASNPPRLAGNIQYF	TGTGCCAGCAACCCCCCCCGACTAGCGGGAAACATTCAGTACTTC
NA	TRBV29-1	TRBD1	TRBJ2-1	CSIGTGGYSEQFF	TGCAGCATCGGGACAGGGGGATACAGTGAACAGTTCTTC
NA	TRBV6-5	TRBD1	TRBJ1-3	CASGMTGDSYIIYF	TGTGCCAGCGGGATGACAGGGGACTCATACATCATATATTTT
NA	TRBV19	NA	TRBJ2-6	CANTPHHSGANVLTF	TGTGCCAATACGCCGCACCACTCTGGGGCCAACGTCCTGACTTTC
medium-sized	TRBV10-3	TRBD1	TRBJ1-4	CAISPGTGDNEKLFF	TGTGCCATCAGTCCCGGGACAGGGGATAATGAAAAACTGTTTTTT
NA	TRBV2	NA	TRBJ2-6	CASNDISGANILTF	TGTGCCAGCAATGACATCTCTGGGGCCAACATCCTGACTTTC